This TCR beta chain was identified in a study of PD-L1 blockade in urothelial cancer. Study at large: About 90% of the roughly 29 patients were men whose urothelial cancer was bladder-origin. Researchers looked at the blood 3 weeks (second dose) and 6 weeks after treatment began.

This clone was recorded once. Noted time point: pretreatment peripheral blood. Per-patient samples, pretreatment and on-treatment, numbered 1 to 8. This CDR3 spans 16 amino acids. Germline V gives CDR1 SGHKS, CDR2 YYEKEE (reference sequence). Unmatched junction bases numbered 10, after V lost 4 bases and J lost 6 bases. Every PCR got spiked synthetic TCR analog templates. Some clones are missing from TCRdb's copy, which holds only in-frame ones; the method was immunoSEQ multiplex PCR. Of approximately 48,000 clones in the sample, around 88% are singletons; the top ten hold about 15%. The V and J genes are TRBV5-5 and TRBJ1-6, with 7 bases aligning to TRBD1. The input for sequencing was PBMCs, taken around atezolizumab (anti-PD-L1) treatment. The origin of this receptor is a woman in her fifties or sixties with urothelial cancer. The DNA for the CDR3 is TGTGCCAGCAGCCCGGCCTCCGGGACAGCTAATTCACCCCTCCACTTT. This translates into CASSPASGTANSPLHF.